This T cell receptor (beta chain) was obtained from a study of shared clonotypes between healthy human individuals. Trimming cost V 1 base and J 3 bases, with 10 bases left between them. The CDR3 is 14 residues long. The germline CDR1 and CDR2 sequences are SGHTA and FQGNSA. CD45RO-negative cells were positively selected for CCR7, leaving out terminally differentiated effector memory CD45RA+ cells. Study donors comprised healthy, HIV-negative adults devoid of recent acute infection or vaccination. Libraries were prepared by immunoSEQ multiplex PCR; TCRdb keeps only in-frame clonotypes and omits some of them. The sample holds 550,000 to 750,000 clones, 95% to 96% seen once.

This clonotype was obtained from a woman in her thirties in good health. V usage is TRBV7-2 and J usage is TRBJ2-7; D might be TRBD2 (5 bases). Sequences were obtained from naive CD8+ T cells sorted from blood. In DNA form, the CDR3 reads TGTGCCAGCAGCTTAGATCTGGGGAGCTACGAGCAGTACTTC. Protein: CASSLDLGSYEQYF.